This entry is about one T cell receptor beta chain. Its antigen remains unknown. The data belong to a study of cytomegalovirus exposure and HLA in healthy donors. Amplification used 60 Vbeta primers and 13 Jbeta primers. Sequenced by immunoSEQ multiplex PCR; TCRdb stores in-frame clones only, minus some. The sample gives about 150,000 clones, around 75% of which show up once; 1.2% to 1.5% is in the top ten. General observations from the study: The study flagged 150 to 200 TCR beta chains as cytomegalovirus-associated. Specificity of a few CMV-associated chains for CMV antigens was verified in vitro.

Germline CDR1 and CDR2: SGHTA and FQGNSA. CDR3 length: 13 residues. Trimming took 5 bases from V and 5 from J; bases not matched to a gene: 4. V and J are TRBV7-2 and TRBJ2-7; 9 bases fit TRBD1. Input material: PBMCs. The TCR comes from a man in his late teens or twenties in good health and CMV-seronegative. In DNA, the CDR3 is TGTGCCAGCAGCCGACAGGGGGACGACGAGCAGTACTTC. Its protein product is CASSRQGDDEQYF.